Each of the 10 T cell receptor beta chains below was sequenced from the same sample in a study of shared T cell receptors in the human thymus. Profiling relied on immunoSEQ multiplex PCR, and the TCRdb table lists in-frame clones only, not all of them. The sample has almost 550,000 clones, around three quarters seen once; the top ten hold about 0.012%. Separately, the same data were catalogued under a study of human thymus T cells.

Sequencing was performed on thymocytes. The source of these receptors is a boy in the first two years of life with a congenital heart defect.

The rearrangement joins TRBV19 to TRBJ1-3; D remains ambiguous. The ends were cut back, 11 bases at V and 0 bases at J, with 11 bases in the middle. The CDR3 spans 13 residues. Germline V gene lookup returns CDR1 LNHDA and CDR2 SQIVND (reference sequence). In DNA form, the CDR3 reads TGTGCCGGGCGGGCACGCTCTGGAAACACCATATATTTT. Encoded protein: CAGRARSGNTIYF.

V is TRBV27 and J is TRBJ1-1; 9 nucleotides agree with TRBD1. V shed 5 bases and J 1 base; nucleotides not matched to a gene: 14. This CDR3 region has 18 residues. CDR1 MNHEY and CDR2 SMNVEV come from the germline V gene (reference sequence). CDR3 coding DNA: TGTGCCAGCAGTCAAAACTCCGGGACAGGGAGGGAGAACACTGAAGCTTTCTTT. This sequence encodes CASSQNSGTGRENTEAFF.

The chain has TRBV25-1 and TRBJ1-2, with 7 nucleotides matching TRBD1. Germline CDR1 reads MGHDK; CDR2 reads SYGVNS. The CDR3 extends over 14 amino acids. V dropped 1 base and J dropped 4; count of bases not matched to a gene: 3. CDR3 loop: CASSEWDRSYGYTF. The DNA of the CDR3 is TGTGCCAGCAGTGAATGGGACAGATCCTATGGCTACACCTTC.

The V gene is TRBV7-2, the J gene TRBJ2-2; perhaps TRBD1 as D (5 bases). The CDR3 is 16 amino acids. The germline gives CDR1 SGHTA, CDR2 FQGNSA. The V gene lost 5 bases and the J gene lost 2 bases, with 15 bases spanning the gap. The DNA of the CDR3 is TGTGCCAGCAGCCCCATGACAGTGAAAAACACCGGGGAGCTGTTTTTT. Amino acid sequence: CASSPMTVKNTGELFF.

This clone was seen a single time. V is TRBV19 and J is TRBJ1-1; 7 nucleotides match TRBD1. The CDR3 spans 13 residues. J lost 5 bases, V lost 4 bases, and 4 bases had no gene match. Looked up from germline, CDR1 is LNHDA and CDR2 is SQIVND (reference sequence). This CDR3 is CASSKIQGTEAFF. As DNA, the CDR3 is TGTGCCAGTAGTAAGATACAGGGGACTGAAGCTTTCTTT.

Comment on this clone: This sample also contains other DNA sequences that code for the same CDR3. The chain has TRBV30 and TRBJ2-5, with TRBD2 matching 9 bases. Germline V gives CDR1 GTSNPN, CDR2 SVGIG (reference sequence). V lost 3 bases and J lost 3; bases outside the gene matches: 8. The CDR3 has 15 amino acids. DNA for the CDR3: TGTGCCTGGAGGTTTAGCGGGAGTCCAAAAGAGACCCAGTACTTC. It translates to CAWRFSGSPKETQYF.

This clone was found once. The rearrangement uses TRBV21-1 and TRBJ2-1; TRBD2 reflects the table's D call only, with no check against the DNA. TRBV21-1 represents a pseudogene. The CDR3 length is 16 residues. The CDR3 here is CASSRVPSGEYNEQFF. The CDR3 DNA follows: TGTGCCAGCAGCCGCGTACCGTCGGGAGAATACAATGAGCAGTTCTTC.

J is TRBJ2-3 and V is TRBV15, with unresolved D. The germline V gene encodes CDR1 LNHNV and CDR2 YYDKDF (reference sequence). Trimming pared 4 bases from V and 4 bases from J, leaving 6 bases between. The CDR3 contains 12 residues. CDR3 nucleotide sequence: TGTGCCACCAGCACCAAGCCAGATACGCAGTATTTT. Amino acid sequence: CATSTKPDTQYF.

The chain combines TRBV19 with TRBJ1-5; D is possibly TRBD1 (6 bases). The CDR3 length is 14 residues. V lost 4 bases and J lost 3, with 10 bases in between. From germline, CDR1 is LNHDA and CDR2 SQIVND (reference sequence). The CDR3 here is CASSTRDNNQPQHF. The CDR3 DNA follows: TGTGCCAGTAGTACCCGGGACAACAATCAGCCCCAGCATTTT. The variable domain in full, with the rest retrieved from reference TRBV19 and TRBJ1-5, is DGGITQSPKYLFRKEGQNVTLSCEQNLNHDAMYWYRQDPGQGLRLIYYSQIVNDFQKGDIAEGYSVSREKKESFPLTVTSAQKNPTAFYLCASSTRDNNQPQHFGDGTRLSIL.

The CDR3 is CASSPPDYPEQFF. In DNA form, the CDR3 reads TGTGCCAGCAGTCCCCCCGACTACCCTGAGCAGTTCTTC. The chain uses TRBV6-5 and TRBJ2-1, with D possibly matching TRBD2 (5 bases). The CDR3 covers 13 residues. Germline V gene sequence: CDR1 MNHEY, CDR2 SVGAGI. Trimming removed 5 bases from V and 9 bases from J, with 14 bases in between.